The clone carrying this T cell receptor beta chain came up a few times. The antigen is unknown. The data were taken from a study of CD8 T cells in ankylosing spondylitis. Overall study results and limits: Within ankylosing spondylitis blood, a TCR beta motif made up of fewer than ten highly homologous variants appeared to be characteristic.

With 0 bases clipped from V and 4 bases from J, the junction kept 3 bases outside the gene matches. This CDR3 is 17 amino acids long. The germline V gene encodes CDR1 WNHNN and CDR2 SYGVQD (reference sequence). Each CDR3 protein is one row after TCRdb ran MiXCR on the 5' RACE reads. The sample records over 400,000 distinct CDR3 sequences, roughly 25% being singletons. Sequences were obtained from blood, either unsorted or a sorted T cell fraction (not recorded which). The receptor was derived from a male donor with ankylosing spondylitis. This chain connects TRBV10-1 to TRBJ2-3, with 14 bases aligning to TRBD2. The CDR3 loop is CASSESTSGRGADTQYF. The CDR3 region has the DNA TGCGCCAGCAGTGAGTCGACTAGCGGGAGGGGTGCAGATACGCAGTATTTT.